This TCR beta chain originates from a study of shared clonotypes between healthy human individuals. Unsorted PBMC DNA underwent sequencing on ten immunoSEQ deep assay plates. TCRdb's copy holds only in-frame clones and misses some; the assay was immunoSEQ multiplex PCR. The sample has approximately 500,000 clones; more than 65% are singletons. In regard to this clone: This likely came from a read error, as a far larger clone is one base away.

The germline gives CDR1 SGHNT, CDR2 YENEEA. The CDR3 is 13 amino acids. This chain uses TRBV11-3 with TRBJ2-1; D ambiguous. Material for sequencing was PBMCs. This TCR derives from a middle-aged woman in good health. Some clones in this sample may be carry-over from other donors' samples. CDR3 sequence reads: CVSSPRPYNEQFF. CDR3 DNA sequence: TGTGTCAGCAGCCCCCGCCCCTACAATGAGCAGTTCTTC.